The rows below give T cell receptor beta chains drawn from one sample of a study of blood T cell repertoires in COVID-19. Assay: immunoSEQ multiplex PCR; the TCRdb copy retains only in-frame clones and omits some. The sample holds over 200,000 clones; about 90% are singletons and the top ten take 1.4% to 1.5%. The specimen was peripheral blood. Every receptor here comes from a man aged 18-30 years with active or convalescent COVID-19. CDR3s include the opening cysteine and the closing phenylalanine or tryptophan. The order of the fields is J gene, clone size, D gene, V gene, CDR3 DNA, CDR3 protein. D genes are given only for firm matches. Clone sizes are given selectively: once, few, many, or a class where the clone is expanded.

J: TRBJ2-2; size: NA; D: TRBD1; V: TRBV5-5; DNA: TGTGCCAGCAGCTTTGGCCGGTTAGGGACAGGGGGTAACACCGGGGAGCTGTTTTTT; CDR3: CASSFGRLGTGGNTGELFF
J: TRBJ2-7; size: NA; D: TRBD2; V: TRBV25-1; DNA: TGTGCCAGCAGCCCTACCGGGACTAGCGGAATCTACGAGCAGTACTTC; CDR3: CASSPTGTSGIYEQYF
J: TRBJ1-2; size: once; D: NA; V: TRBV5-6; DNA: TGTGCCAGCAGCCCTGACGGGGACTATGGCTACACCTTC; CDR3: CASSPDGDYGYTF
J: TRBJ2-7; size: once; D: NA; V: TRBV12-3/TRBV12-4; DNA: TGTGCCAGCAGTTTCGGGTCCTACTACGAGCAGTACTTC; CDR3: CASSFGSYYEQYF
J: TRBJ2-1; size: NA; D: NA; V: TRBV7-9; DNA: TGTGCCAGCAGCTTAGGGGGGGTCGATGAGCAGTTCTTC; CDR3: CASSLGGVDEQFF
J: TRBJ2-1; size: NA; D: TRBD2; V: TRBV29-1; DNA: TGCAGCGTTGAAGATTTGGCGGGAGGGCCCCCGGATCGGTCCTACAATGAGCAGTTCTTC; CDR3: CSVEDLAGGPPDRSYNEQFF
J: TRBJ2-1; size: NA; D: TRBD2; V: TRBV5-1; DNA: TGCGCCAGCAGCTCCCGACTAGCGGGAATGCGCAATGAGCAGTTCTTC; CDR3: CASSSRLAGMRNEQFF
J: TRBJ1-2; size: NA; D: TRBD1; V: TRBV5-1; DNA: TGCGCCAGCAGCCGCGACAGGGCCTATGGCTACACCTTC; CDR3: CASSRDRAYGYTF
J: TRBJ2-7; size: NA; D: NA; V: TRBV19; DNA: TGTGCCAGTAGTATAGGTCTCTACGAAGACGAGCAGTACTTC; CDR3: CASSIGLYEDEQYF
J: TRBJ1-2; size: NA; D: NA; V: TRBV9; DNA: TGTGCCAGCAGCGTAGGCCAGGGGAACTATGGCTACACCTTC; CDR3: CASSVGQGNYGYTF
J: TRBJ2-7; size: NA; D: NA; V: TRBV4-3; DNA: TGCGCCAGCAGCCAAGATCGGGCAGGGGCGACCTACGAGCAGTACTTC; CDR3: CASSQDRAGATYEQYF
J: TRBJ1-6; size: NA; D: NA; V: TRBV11-2; DNA: TGTGCCAGCAGCTTGGAAAGGGGTAGCTCACCCCTCCACTTT; CDR3: CASSLERGSSPLHF
J: TRBJ1-6; size: NA; D: NA; V: TRBV15; DNA: TGTGCCACCAGCAGAGAGCGTAATTCACCCCTCCACTTT; CDR3: CATSRERNSPLHF
J: TRBJ2-1; size: NA; D: TRBD2; V: TRBV28; DNA: TGTGCCAGCAGCTTGACCTCCGGGACTAGCGGGTATTCGGAGTTCTTC; CDR3: CASSLTSGTSGYSEFF
J: TRBJ2-1; size: NA; D: NA; V: TRBV28; DNA: TGTGCCAGCAGTTATGCGGGGAGATCCAATGAGCAGTTCTTC; CDR3: CASSYAGRSNEQFF
J: TRBJ2-7; size: NA; D: TRBD1; V: TRBV14; DNA: TGTGCCAGCAGCCCCATCGGGACAGGGAACTACGAGCAGTACTTC; CDR3: CASSPIGTGNYEQYF
J: TRBJ1-6; size: NA; D: TRBD1; V: TRBV9; DNA: TGTGCCAGCAGCGTAGATGGGACAGGGGGCCTTTCCTATTCACCCCTCCACTTT; CDR3: CASSVDGTGGLSYSPLHF
J: TRBJ2-1; size: NA; D: TRBD2; V: TRBV9; DNA: TGTGCCAGCAGCGACCGGGGGGTGATGGATTCTGGTGAGCAGTTCTTC; CDR3: CASSDRGVMDSGEQFF
J: TRBJ2-2; size: many; D: NA; V: TRBV9; DNA: TGTGCCAGCACGGGACACCTAGGCGCCGGGGAGCTGTTTTTT; CDR3: CASTGHLGAGELFF
J: TRBJ2-7; size: NA; D: TRBD2; V: TRBV10-3; DNA: TGTGCCATCAGTGAAGGGGAGGGCCCCTACGAGCAGTACTTC; CDR3: CAISEGEGPYEQYF
J: TRBJ1-4; size: NA; D: NA; V: TRBV28; DNA: TGTGCCAGCATCTCGGGGAGGAATGAAAAACTGTTTTTT; CDR3: CASISGRNEKLFF
J: TRBJ2-7; size: NA; D: NA; V: TRBV7-7; DNA: TGTGCTAGCAGCTTAGCGGTCGGGGGTTCCTACGAGCAGTACTTC; CDR3: CASSLAVGGSYEQYF
J: TRBJ2-1; size: NA; D: TRBD1; V: TRBV6-5; DNA: TGTGCCAGCAGTAAAACGGGACAGGGGGATGAGCAGTTCTTC; CDR3: CASSKTGQGDEQFF
J: TRBJ2-7; size: NA; D: NA; V: TRBV18; DNA: TGTGCCAGCTCACTTGCTAGCGTCTCCTACGAGCAGTACTTC; CDR3: CASSLASVSYEQYF
J: TRBJ1-2; size: NA; D: NA; V: TRBV19; DNA: TGTGCCAGTAGTATTAGCTCAGGGAACTATGGCTACACCTTC; CDR3: CASSISSGNYGYTF
J: TRBJ1-1; size: NA; D: TRBD1; V: TRBV5-4; DNA: TGTGCCAGCAGCTTGCGAGAGGGGGCGGGTGAAGCTTTCTTT; CDR3: CASSLREGAGEAFF
J: TRBJ2-3; size: NA; D: TRBD2; V: TRBV15; DNA: TGTGCCACCAGCCGAGGGACTAGCGGGAGTATGGGCACAGATACGCAGTATTTT; CDR3: CATSRGTSGSMGTDTQYF
J: TRBJ1-1; size: NA; D: NA; V: TRBV28; DNA: TGTGCCATTTCGCAGGGTACGAACACTGAAGCTTTCTTT; CDR3: CAISQGTNTEAFF
J: TRBJ1-6; size: NA; D: NA; V: TRBV18; DNA: TGTGCCAGCTCACCTCGACCCGGGACACAGAATAATTCACCCCTCCACTTT; CDR3: CASSPRPGTQNNSPLHF
J: TRBJ1-5; size: NA; D: NA; V: TRBV27; DNA: TGTGCCAGCAGGACGAGCGGGGGGGGGCAGCCCCAGCATTTT; CDR3: CASRTSGGGQPQHF